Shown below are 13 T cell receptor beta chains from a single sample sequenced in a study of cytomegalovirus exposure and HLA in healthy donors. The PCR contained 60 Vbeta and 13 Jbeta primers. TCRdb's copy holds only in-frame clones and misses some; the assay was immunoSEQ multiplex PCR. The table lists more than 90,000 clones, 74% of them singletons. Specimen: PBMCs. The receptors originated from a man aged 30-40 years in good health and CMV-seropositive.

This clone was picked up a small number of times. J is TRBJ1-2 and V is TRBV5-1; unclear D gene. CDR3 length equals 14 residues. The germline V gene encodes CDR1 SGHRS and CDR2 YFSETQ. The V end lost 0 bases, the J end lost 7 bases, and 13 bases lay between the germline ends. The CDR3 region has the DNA TGCGCCAGCAGCTTGGATAGCCGGGGTGGTGGCTACACCTTC. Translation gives CASSLDSRGGGYTF.

The CDR3 DNA sequence: TGTGCCAGCAGTGGTCTAGCGGGGGACGATACGCAGTATTTT. This codes for CASSGLAGDDTQYF. The chain combines TRBV28 with TRBJ2-3; 10 bases align to TRBD2. The CDR3 sequence is 14 residues long. The germline V gene has CDR1 MDHEN and CDR2 SYDVKM. V shed 5 bases, J shed 6 bases, and the junction held 5 bases outside the gene matches.

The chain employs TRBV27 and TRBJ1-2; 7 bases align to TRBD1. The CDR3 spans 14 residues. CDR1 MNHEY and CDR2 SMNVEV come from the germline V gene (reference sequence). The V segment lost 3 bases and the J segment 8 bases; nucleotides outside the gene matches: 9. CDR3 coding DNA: TGTGCCAGCAGTTTCTCTCAGACAGGGCGAGGCTACACCTTC. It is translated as CASSFSQTGRGYTF.

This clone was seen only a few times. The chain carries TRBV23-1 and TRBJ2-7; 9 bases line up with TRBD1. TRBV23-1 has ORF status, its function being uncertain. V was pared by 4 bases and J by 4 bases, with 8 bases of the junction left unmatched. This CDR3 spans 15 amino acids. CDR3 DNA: TGCGCCAGCAGTCGATGGGGACAGGGAGGTTACGAGCAGTACTTC. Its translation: CASSRWGQGGYEQYF.

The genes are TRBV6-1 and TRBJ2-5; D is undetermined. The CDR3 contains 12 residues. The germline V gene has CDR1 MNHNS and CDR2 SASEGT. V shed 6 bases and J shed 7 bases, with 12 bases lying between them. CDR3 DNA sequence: TGTGCCAGCAGACCCGAGGTTGGGACCCAGTACTTC. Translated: CASRPEVGTQYF.

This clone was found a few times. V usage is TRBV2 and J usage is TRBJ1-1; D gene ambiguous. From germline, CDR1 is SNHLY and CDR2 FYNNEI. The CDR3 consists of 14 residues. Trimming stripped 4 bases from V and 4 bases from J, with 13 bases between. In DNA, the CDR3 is TGTGCCAGCAGTGCAGAAAACGGCGGCACTGAAGCTTTCTTT. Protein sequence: CASSAENGGTEAFF.

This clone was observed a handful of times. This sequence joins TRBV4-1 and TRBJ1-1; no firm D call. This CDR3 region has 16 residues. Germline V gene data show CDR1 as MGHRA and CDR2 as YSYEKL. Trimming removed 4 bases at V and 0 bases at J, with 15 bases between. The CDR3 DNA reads TGCGCCAGCAGCCTTTGGGTTGGAGGGATGAACACTGAAGCTTTCTTT. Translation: CASSLWVGGMNTEAFF.

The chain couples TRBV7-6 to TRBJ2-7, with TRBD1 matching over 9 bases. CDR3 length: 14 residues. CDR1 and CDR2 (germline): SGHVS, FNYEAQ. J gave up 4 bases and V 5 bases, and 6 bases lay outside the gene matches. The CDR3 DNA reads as TGTGCCAGCAGCACCGGGACAGGGAGGTACGAGCAGTACTTC. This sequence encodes CASSTGTGRYEQYF.

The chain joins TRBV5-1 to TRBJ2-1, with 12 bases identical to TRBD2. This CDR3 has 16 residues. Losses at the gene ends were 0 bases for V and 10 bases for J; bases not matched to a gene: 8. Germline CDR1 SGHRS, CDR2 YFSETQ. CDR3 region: CASSLGLAGGFNEQFF. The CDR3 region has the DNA TGCGCCAGCAGCTTGGGGCTAGCGGGGGGGTTTAACGAGCAGTTCTTC. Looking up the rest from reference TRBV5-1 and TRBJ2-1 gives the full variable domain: KAGVTQTPRYLIKTRGQQVTLSCSPISGHRSVSWYQQTPGQGLQFLFEYFSETQRNKGNFPGRFSGRQFSNSRSEMNVSTLELGDSALYLCASSLGLAGGFNEQFFGPGTRLTVL.

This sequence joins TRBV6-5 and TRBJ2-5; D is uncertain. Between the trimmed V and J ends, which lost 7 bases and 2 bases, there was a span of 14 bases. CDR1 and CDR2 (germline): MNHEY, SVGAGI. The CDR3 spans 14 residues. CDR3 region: CASNTFTGQETQYF. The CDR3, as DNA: TGTGCCAGCAACACGTTCACGGGTCAAGAGACCCAGTACTTC.

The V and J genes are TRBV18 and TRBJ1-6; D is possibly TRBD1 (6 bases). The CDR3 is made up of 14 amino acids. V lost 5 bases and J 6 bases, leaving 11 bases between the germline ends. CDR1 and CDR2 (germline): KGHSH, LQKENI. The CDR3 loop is CASSLQGPNSPLHF. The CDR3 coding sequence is TGTGCCAGCTCATTACAGGGACCTAATTCACCCCTCCACTTT. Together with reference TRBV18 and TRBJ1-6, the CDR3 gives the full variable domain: NAGVMQNPRHLVRRRGQEARLRCSPMKGHSHVYWYRQLPEEGLKFMVYLQKENIIDESGMPKERFSAEFPKEGPSILRIQQVVRGDSAAYFCASSLQGPNSPLHFGNGTRLTVT.

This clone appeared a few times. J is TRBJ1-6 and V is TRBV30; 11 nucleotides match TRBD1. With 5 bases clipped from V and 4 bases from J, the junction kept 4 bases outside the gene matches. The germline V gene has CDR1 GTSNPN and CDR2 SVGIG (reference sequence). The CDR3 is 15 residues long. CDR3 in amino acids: CAWGDRGLYNSPLHF. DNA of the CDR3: TGTGCCTGGGGGGACAGGGGGTTATATAATTCACCCCTCCACTTT.

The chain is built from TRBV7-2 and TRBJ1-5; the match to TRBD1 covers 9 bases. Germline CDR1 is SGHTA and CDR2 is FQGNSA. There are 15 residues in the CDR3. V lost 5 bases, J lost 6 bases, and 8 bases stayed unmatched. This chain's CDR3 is CASSRDRAGSQPQHF. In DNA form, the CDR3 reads TGTGCCAGCAGCCGGGACAGGGCCGGGAGTCAGCCCCAGCATTTT.